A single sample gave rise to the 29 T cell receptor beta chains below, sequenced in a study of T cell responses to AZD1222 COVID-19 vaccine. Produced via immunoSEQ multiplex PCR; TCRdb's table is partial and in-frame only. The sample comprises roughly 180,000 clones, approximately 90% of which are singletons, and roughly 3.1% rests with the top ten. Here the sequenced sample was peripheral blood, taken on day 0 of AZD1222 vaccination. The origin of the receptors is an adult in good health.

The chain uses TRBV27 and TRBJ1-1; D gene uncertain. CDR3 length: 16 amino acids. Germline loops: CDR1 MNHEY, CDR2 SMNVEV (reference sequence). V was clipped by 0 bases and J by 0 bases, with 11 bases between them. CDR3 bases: TGTGCCAGCAGTTTATCATATATCCGGGTGAACACTGAAGCTTTCTTT. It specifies CASSLSYIRVNTEAFF.

In DNA, the CDR3 is TGTGCCAGCAGCTTAAGCCGGGAGAATTACGAGCAGTACTTC. Residues: CASSLSRENYEQYF. The V gene is TRBV7-8, the J gene TRBJ2-7, with a possible D match to TRBD2 (6 bases). Trimming took 2 bases from V and 4 from J, leaving 12 bases between them. There are 14 residues in the CDR3. Looked up from germline, CDR1 is SGHVS and CDR2 is FQNEAQ.

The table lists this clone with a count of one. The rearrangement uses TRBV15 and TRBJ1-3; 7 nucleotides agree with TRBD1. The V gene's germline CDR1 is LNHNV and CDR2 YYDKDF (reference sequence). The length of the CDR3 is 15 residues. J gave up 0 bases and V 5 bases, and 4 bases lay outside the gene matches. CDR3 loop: CATSQDRSSGNTIYF. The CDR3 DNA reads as TGTGCCACCAGCCAGGACAGGAGCTCTGGAAACACCATATATTTT.

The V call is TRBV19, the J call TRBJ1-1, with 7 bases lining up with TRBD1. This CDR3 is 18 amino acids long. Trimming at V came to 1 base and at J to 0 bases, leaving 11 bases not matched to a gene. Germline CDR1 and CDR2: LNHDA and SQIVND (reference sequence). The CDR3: CASSIVQGIRGMNTEAFF. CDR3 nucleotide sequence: TGTGCCAGTAGTATAGTACAGGGGATTCGGGGCATGAACACTGAAGCTTTCTTT.

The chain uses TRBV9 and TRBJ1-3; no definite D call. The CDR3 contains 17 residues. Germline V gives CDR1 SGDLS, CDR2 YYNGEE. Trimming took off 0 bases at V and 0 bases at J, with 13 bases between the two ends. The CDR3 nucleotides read TGTGCCAGCAGCGTAGCTACTACGCGAAGCTCTGGAAACACCATATATTTT. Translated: CASSVATTRSSGNTIYF.

CDR3 bases: TGTGCCAGCAGGGACCGTAACGGGACTAGCGGGATGGACACCGGGGAGCTGTTTTTT. Residues: CASRDRNGTSGMDTGELFF. The chain uses TRBV5-6 and TRBJ2-2; TRBD2 matches 13 bases. Germline V gene data show CDR1 as SGHDT and CDR2 as YYEEEE. The CDR3 is 19 amino acids. The V gene end was trimmed by 5 bases and the J gene end by 3 bases; junction bases not matched to a gene: 13.

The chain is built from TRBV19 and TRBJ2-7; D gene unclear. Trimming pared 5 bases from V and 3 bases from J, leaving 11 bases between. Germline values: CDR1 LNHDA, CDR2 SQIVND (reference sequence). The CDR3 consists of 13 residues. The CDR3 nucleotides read TGTGCCAGTAGTTTACTCCTGTTCTACGAGCAGTACTTC. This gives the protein CASSLLLFYEQYF. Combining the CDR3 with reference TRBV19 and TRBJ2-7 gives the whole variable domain DGGITQSPKYLFRKEGQNVTLSCEQNLNHDAMYWYRQDPGQGLRLIYYSQIVNDFQKGDIAEGYSVSREKKESFPLTVTSAQKNPTAFYLCASSLLLFYEQYFGPGTRLTVT.

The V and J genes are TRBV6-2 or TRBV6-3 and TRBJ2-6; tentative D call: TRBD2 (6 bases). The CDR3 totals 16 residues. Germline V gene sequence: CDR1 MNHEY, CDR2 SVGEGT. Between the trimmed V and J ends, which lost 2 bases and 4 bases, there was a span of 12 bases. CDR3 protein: CASSYQGAGGANVLTF. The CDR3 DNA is TGTGCCAGCAGTTACCAGGGCGCGGGAGGGGCCAACGTCCTGACTTTC.

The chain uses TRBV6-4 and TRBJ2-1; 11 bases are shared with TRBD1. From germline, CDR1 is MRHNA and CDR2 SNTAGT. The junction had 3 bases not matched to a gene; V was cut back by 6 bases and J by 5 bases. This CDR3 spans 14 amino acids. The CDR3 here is CASRGQGENNEQFF. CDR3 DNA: TGTGCCAGCAGGGGACAGGGGGAAAACAATGAGCAGTTCTTC.

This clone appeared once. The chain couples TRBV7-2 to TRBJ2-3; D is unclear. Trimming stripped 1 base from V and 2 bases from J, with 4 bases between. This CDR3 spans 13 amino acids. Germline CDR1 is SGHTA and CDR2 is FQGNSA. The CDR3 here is CASSLVFTDTQYF. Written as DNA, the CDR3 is TGTGCCAGCAGCTTAGTGTTCACAGATACGCAGTATTTT. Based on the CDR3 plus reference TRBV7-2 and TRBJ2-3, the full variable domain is GAGVSQSPSNKVTEKGKDVELRCDPISGHTALYWYRQSLGQGLEFLIYFQGNSAPDKSGLPSDRFSAERTGGSVSTLTIQRTQQEDSAVYLCASSLVFTDTQYFGPGTRLTVL.

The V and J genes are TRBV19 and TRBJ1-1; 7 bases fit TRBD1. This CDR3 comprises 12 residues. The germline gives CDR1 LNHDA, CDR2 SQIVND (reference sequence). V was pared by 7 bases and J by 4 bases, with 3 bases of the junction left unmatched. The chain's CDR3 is CASTGGGTEAFF. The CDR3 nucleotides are TGTGCCAGTACAGGGGGGGGCACTGAAGCTTTCTTT.

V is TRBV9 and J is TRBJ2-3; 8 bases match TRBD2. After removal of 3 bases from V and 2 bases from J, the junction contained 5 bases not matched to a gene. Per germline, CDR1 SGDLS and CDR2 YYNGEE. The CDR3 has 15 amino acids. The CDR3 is CASSASGLLTDTQYF. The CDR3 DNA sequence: TGTGCCAGCAGCGCTAGCGGGTTGCTCACAGATACGCAGTATTTT. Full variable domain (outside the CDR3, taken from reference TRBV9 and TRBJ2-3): DSGVTQTPKHLITATGQRVTLRCSPRSGDLSVYWYQQSLDQGLQFLIQYYNGEERAKGNILERFSAQQFPDLHSELNLSSLELGDSALYFCASSASGLLTDTQYFGPGTRLTVL.

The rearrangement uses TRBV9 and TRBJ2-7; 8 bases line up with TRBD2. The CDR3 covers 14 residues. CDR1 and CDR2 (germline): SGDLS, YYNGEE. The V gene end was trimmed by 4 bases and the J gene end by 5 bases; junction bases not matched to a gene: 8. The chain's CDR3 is CASSFGTRFDEQYF. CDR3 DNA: TGTGCCAGCAGCTTCGGGACTAGGTTCGACGAGCAGTACTTC.

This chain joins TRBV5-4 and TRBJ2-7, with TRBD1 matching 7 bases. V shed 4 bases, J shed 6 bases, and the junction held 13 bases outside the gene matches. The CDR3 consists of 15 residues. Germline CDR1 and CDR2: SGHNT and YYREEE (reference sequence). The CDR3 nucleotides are TGTGCCAGCAGCCCTCGGAGGAAGGGGGCGGCCGAGCAGTACTTC. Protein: CASSPRRKGAAEQYF.

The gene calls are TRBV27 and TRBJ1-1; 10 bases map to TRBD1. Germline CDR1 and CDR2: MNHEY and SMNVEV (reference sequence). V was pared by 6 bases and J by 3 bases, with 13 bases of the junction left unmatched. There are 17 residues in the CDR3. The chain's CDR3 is CASSPKTGGRSDTEAFF. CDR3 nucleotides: TGTGCCAGCAGCCCAAAGACAGGGGGCAGATCGGACACTGAAGCTTTCTTT.

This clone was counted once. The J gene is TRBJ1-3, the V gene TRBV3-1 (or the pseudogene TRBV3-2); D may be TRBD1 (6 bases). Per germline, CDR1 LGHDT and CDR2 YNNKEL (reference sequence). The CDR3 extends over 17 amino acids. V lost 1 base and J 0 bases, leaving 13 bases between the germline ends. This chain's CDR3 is CASSQVGGSYSGNTIYF. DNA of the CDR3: TGTGCCAGCAGCCAAGTAGGGGGTTCGTACTCTGGAAACACCATATATTTT.

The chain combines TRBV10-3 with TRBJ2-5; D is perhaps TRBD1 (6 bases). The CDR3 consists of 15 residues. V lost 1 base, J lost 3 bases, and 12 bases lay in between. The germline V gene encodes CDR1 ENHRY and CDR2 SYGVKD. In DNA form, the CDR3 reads TGTGCCATCAGTGAGTTAGGGGACATAGAAGAGACCCAGTACTTC. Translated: CAISELGDIEETQYF.

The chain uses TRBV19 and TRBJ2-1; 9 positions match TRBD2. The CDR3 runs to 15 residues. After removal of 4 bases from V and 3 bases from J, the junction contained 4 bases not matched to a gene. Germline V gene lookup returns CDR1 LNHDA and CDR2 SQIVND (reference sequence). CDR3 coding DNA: TGTGCCAGTAGTACTAGCGGGGTCCGCTACAATGAGCAGTTCTTC. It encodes CASSTSGVRYNEQFF.

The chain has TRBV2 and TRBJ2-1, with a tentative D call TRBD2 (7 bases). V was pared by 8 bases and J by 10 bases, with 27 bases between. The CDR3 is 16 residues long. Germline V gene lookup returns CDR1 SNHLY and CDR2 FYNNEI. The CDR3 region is CASSPLGGASGGEQFF. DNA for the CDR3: TGTGCCAGCTCCCCCTTGGGGGGGGCCTCGGGCGGGGAGCAGTTCTTC.

CDR3 residues: CASSKSGGVYNEQFF. CDR3 coding DNA: TGTGCCAGCAGTAAGAGCGGGGGCGTTTACAATGAGCAGTTCTTC. The chain links TRBV7-9 to TRBJ2-1; 8 bases agree with TRBD2. The CDR3 runs 15 residues. Trimming at V came to 6 bases and at J to 4 bases, leaving 8 bases not matched to a gene. From germline, CDR1 is SEHNR and CDR2 FQNEAQ (reference sequence). The complete variable domain, with remaining parts taken from reference TRBV7-9 and TRBJ2-1, reads DTGVSQNPRHKITKRGQNVTFRCDPISEHNRLYWYRQTLGQGPEFLTYFQNEAQLEKSRLLSDRFSAERPKGSFSTLEIQRTEQGDSAMYLCASSKSGGVYNEQFFGPGTRLTVL.

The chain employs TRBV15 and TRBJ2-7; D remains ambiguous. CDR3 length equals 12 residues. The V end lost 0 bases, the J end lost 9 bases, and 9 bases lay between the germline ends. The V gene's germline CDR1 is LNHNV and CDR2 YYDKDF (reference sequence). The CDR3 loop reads CATSRDQQRQYF. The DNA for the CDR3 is TGTGCCACCAGCAGAGATCAGCAGCGGCAGTACTTC. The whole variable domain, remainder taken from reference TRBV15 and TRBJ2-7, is DAMVIQNPRYQVTQFGKPVTLSCSQTLNHNVMYWYQQKSSQAPKLLFHYYDKDFNNEADTPDNFQSRRPNTSFCFLDIRSPGLGDTAMYLCATSRDQQRQYFGPGTRLTVT.

The CDR3 bases are TGTGCCAGCAGTTTATCTAACAGCAATCAGCCCCAGCATTTT. It translates to CASSLSNSNQPQHF. The gene calls are TRBV27 and TRBJ1-5; D is unresolved. The germline V gene has CDR1 MNHEY and CDR2 SMNVEV (reference sequence). V was trimmed by 0 bases and J by 1 base, leaving 4 bases between them. CDR3 length equals 14 residues.

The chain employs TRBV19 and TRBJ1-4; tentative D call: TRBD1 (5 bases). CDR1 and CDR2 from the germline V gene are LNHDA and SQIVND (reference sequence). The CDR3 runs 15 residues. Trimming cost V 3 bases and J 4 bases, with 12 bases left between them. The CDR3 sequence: CASSMSGANNEKLFF. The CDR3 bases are TGTGCCAGTAGTATGAGTGGGGCCAATAATGAAAAACTGTTTTTT.

The CDR3 reads CASSYGTGFGNTIYF. The CDR3 region has the DNA TGTGCCAGCAGTTACGGGACAGGGTTCGGAAACACCATATATTTT. The gene calls are TRBV6-5 and TRBJ1-3; the match to TRBD1 covers 9 bases. V shed 2 bases and J 4 bases; nucleotides not matched to a gene: 3. This CDR3 has 15 amino acids. Germline lookup yields CDR1 MNHEY and CDR2 SVGAGI.

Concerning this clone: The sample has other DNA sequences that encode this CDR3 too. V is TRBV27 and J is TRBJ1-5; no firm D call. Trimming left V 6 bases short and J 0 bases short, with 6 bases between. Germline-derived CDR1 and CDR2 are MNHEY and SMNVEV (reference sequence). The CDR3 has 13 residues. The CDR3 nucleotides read TGTGCCAGCAGCCCTTATAGCAATCAGCCCCAGCATTTT. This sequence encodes CASSPYSNQPQHF.

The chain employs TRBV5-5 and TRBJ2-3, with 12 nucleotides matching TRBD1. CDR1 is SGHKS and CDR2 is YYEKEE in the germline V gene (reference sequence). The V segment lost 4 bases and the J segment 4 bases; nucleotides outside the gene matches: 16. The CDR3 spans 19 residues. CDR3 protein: CASSPRTGTGGFYSDTQYF. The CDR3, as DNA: TGTGCCAGCAGCCCAAGGACCGGGACAGGGGGCTTCTATTCAGATACGCAGTATTTT.

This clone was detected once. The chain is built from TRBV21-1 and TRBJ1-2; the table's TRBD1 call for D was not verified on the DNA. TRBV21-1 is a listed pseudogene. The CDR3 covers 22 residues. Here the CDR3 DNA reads TGTGCCAGCAGCCGGGACAGCTCCCGGGGTAGGGGGAGTTTGGGTCGAAACTATGGCTACACCTTC. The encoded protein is CASSRDSSRGRGSLGRNYGYTF.

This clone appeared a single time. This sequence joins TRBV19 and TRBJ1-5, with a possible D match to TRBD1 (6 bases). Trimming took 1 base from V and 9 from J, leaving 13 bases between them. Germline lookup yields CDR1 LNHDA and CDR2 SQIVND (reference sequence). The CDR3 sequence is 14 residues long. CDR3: CASSIGPRGGPQHF. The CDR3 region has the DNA TGTGCCAGTAGTATAGGGCCGCGAGGGGGGCCCCAGCATTTT.

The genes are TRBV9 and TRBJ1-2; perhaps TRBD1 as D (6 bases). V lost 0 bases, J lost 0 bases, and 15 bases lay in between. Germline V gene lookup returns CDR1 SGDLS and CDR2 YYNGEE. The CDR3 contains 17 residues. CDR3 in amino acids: CASSVDVGGLTNYGYTF. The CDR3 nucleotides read TGTGCCAGCAGCGTAGACGTAGGGGGTCTAACTAACTATGGCTACACCTTC. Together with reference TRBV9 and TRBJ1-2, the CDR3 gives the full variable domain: DSGVTQTPKHLITATGQRVTLRCSPRSGDLSVYWYQQSLDQGLQFLIQYYNGEERAKGNILERFSAQQFPDLHSELNLSSLELGDSALYFCASSVDVGGLTNYGYTFGSGTRLTVV.